The text below deals with one T cell receptor (beta chain). The data originate from a study of blood T cell repertoires in COVID-19. Some clones are missing from TCRdb's copy, which holds only in-frame ones; the method was immunoSEQ multiplex PCR. The sample consists of about 260,000 clones, about 85% of them appearing once. This CDR3 is 13 amino acids long. The V and J ends lost 3 bases and 8 bases respectively, with 13 bases between them. The germline CDR1 and CDR2 sequences are MGHDK and SYGVNS. Either two negative PCRs, clearance, or symptom resolution qualified Cohort 3 donors as recovered. The sequence came from a woman aged 50 to 65 who had recovered from COVID-19. The sample consisted of PBMCs or T cells enriched from blood (not recorded which). V is TRBV25-1 and J is TRBJ1-2; D is perhaps TRBD1 (5 bases). The CDR3 DNA sequence: TGTGCCAGCAGTGAGCGGGGCGAGAGGGGCTACACCTTC. Its protein is CASSERGERGYTF.